The 16 T cell receptor beta chains reported below all come from one sample, sequenced in a study of technical replicates of blood from several donors. Produced via immunoSEQ multiplex PCR; TCRdb's table is partial and in-frame only. The table shows 40,000 to 65,000 clones, with around 84% occurring only once. Input material: PBMCs. The receptors shown here come from a human donor in good health. Some clones in this sample may be carry-over from other donors' samples.

This clone was seen just once. The rearrangement links TRBV30 to TRBJ2-7; the D gene is possibly TRBD1 (6 bases). The V end was cut by 3 bases, the J end by 3 bases, with 9 bases between. Germline lookup yields CDR1 GTSNPN and CDR2 SVGIG (reference sequence). CDR3 size: 12 residues. The CDR3 is CAWSPDSYEQYF. For the CDR3, the DNA is TGTGCCTGGAGCCCGGACAGCTACGAGCAGTACTTC.

In its sample, this clone was seen once. This rearrangement joins TRBV18 to TRBJ1-4; D unclear. The CDR3 sequence is 16 residues long. V was cut by 3 bases and J by 0 bases, with 11 bases left in between. Looked up from germline, CDR1 is KGHSH and CDR2 is LQKENI. As DNA, the CDR3 is TGTGCCAGCTCACCCAGACACTCGGCAACTAATGAAAAACTGTTTTTT. As protein: CASSPRHSATNEKLFF.

This clone was seen a single time. J is TRBJ2-7 and V is TRBV5-1; TRBD1 matches at 7 bases. V gave up 4 bases and J gave up 12 bases; unmatched junction bases: 25. There are 17 residues in the CDR3. Looked up from germline, CDR1 is SGHRS and CDR2 is YFSETQ. CDR3 sequence: CASSPRDPSGTATRPYF. The CDR3 DNA sequence: TGCGCCAGCAGCCCCCGGGATCCCTCCGGGACAGCAACTAGGCCGTACTTC.

V and J are TRBV21-1 and TRBJ1-1. TRBV21-1 is a pseudogene locus. This CDR3 spans 15 amino acids. The CDR3 DNA reads TGTGCCAGCATACCTGGGGGGAACATGAACACTGAAGCTTTCTTT. Its translation is CASIPGGNMNTEAFF.

This chain connects TRBV5-5 to TRBJ2-7; D perhaps matches TRBD1 (8 bases). The CDR3 runs 15 residues. Deletions cut 2 bases from V and 2 bases from J, with 14 bases between. Germline V gene sequence: CDR1 SGHKS, CDR2 YYEKEE (reference sequence). The chain's CDR3 is CASSLQGGETYEQYF. For the CDR3, the DNA is TGTGCCAGCAGCTTACAGGGGGGGGAAACCTACGAGCAGTACTTC.

The rearrangement uses TRBV6-5 and TRBJ2-6; a possible D gene is TRBD1 (5 bases). Germline CDR1 reads MNHEY; CDR2 reads SVGAGI. V lost 0 bases to trimming and J lost 2 bases, with 8 bases between them. This CDR3 contains 16 residues. The CDR3 reads CASSYSLTAGANVLTF. The CDR3 region has the DNA TGTGCCAGCAGTTACTCCCTGACAGCTGGGGCCAACGTCCTGACTTTC.

This rearrangement joins TRBV4-3 to TRBJ2-1; the D gene is possibly TRBD2 (5 bases). Trimming left V 0 bases short and J 8 bases short, with 17 bases between. The CDR3 totals 16 residues. The V gene's germline CDR1 is LGHNA and CDR2 YSLEER. The CDR3 spells CASSQELRLNYHEQFF. CDR3 in DNA: TGCGCCAGCAGCCAAGAGTTGAGACTAAATTATCATGAGCAGTTCTTC.

The chain combines TRBV27 with TRBJ1-2, with a tentative D call TRBD1 (5 bases). The CDR3 is 13 amino acids. Trimming took 6 bases from V and 0 from J, leaving 8 bases between them. CDR1 and CDR2 (germline): MNHEY, SMNVEV (reference sequence). DNA for the CDR3: TGTGCCAGCAGGGACACAACTAACTATGGCTACACCTTC. Its protein is CASRDTTNYGYTF.

The chain carries TRBV7-9 and TRBJ2-3; tentatively, D is TRBD2 (5 bases). Germline assignment: CDR1 SEHNR and CDR2 FQNEAQ (reference sequence). Trimming removed 7 bases from V and 14 bases from J, with 22 bases in between. CDR3 length: 13 residues. CDR3 DNA sequence: TGTGCCAGCAACTACCCGAGGACTGGCGTCGGGTATTTT. It translates to CASNYPRTGVGYF.

V gene TRBV7-6 combines with J gene TRBJ2-5; the D gene is possibly TRBD2 (5 bases). V was cut by 1 base and J by 5 bases, with 11 bases left in between. The germline CDR1 and CDR2 sequences are SGHVS and FNYEAQ. The CDR3 has 14 residues. The CDR3 DNA reads TGTGCCAGCAGCTTAGGCACACCGGGGGAGACCCAGTACTTC. Its protein is CASSLGTPGETQYF.

This clone was detected once. The chain links TRBV5-1 to TRBJ2-3, with 12 positions matching TRBD2. The germline V gene has CDR1 SGHRS and CDR2 YFSETQ. CDR3 length equals 15 residues. Losses at the gene ends were 4 bases for V and 3 bases for J; bases not matched to a gene: 3. In DNA form, the CDR3 reads TGCGCCAGCAGCGCCGGGACTAGCGGGACAGATACGCAGTATTTT. Translated, it gives CASSAGTSGTDTQYF. Drawing the rest from reference TRBV5-1 and TRBJ2-3, the complete variable domain is KAGVTQTPRYLIKTRGQQVTLSCSPISGHRSVSWYQQTPGQGLQFLFEYFSETQRNKGNFPGRFSGRQFSNSRSEMNVSTLELGDSALYLCASSAGTSGTDTQYFGPGTRLTVL.

The chain uses TRBV2 and TRBJ1-5; D perhaps matches TRBD1 (5 bases). This CDR3 has 13 amino acids. CDR1 is SNHLY and CDR2 is FYNNEI in the germline V gene. The V and J ends lost 8 bases and 6 bases respectively, with 14 bases between them. The CDR3 region has the DNA TGTGCCAGCGGCTTGATACAGGTTCAGCCCCAGCATTTT. This gives the protein CASGLIQVQPQHF.

In this sample, this clone turned up once. J is TRBJ1-2 and V is TRBV7-2, with D possibly TRBD1 on 5 matching bases. The CDR3 runs 13 residues. Germline-derived CDR1 and CDR2 are SGHTA and FQGNSA. V was pared by 7 bases and J by 5 bases, with 14 bases between. The CDR3 protein is CASTPVGGYGYTF. The DNA for the CDR3 is TGTGCCAGCACCCCGGTCGGGGGGTATGGCTACACCTTC.

The rearrangement joins TRBV7-9 to TRBJ1-5; 10 bases are a match to TRBD1. Trimming took 4 bases from V and 5 from J; bases not matched to a gene: 8. The length of the CDR3 is 16 residues. Germline CDR1 reads SEHNR; CDR2 reads FQNEAQ (reference sequence). The CDR3 bases are TGTGCCAGCAGCTACCACCGGGACAGGGGCGATCAGCCCCAGCATTTT. Amino acid sequence: CASSYHRDRGDQPQHF.

Details on this clone: A junction end diverges from the germline sequence, so it may reflect a read error. The gene calls are TRBV6-4 and TRBJ2-3; 9 nucleotides agree with TRBD2. The CDR3 loop spans 12 amino acids. The V gene's germline CDR1 is MRHNA and CDR2 SNTAGT. This chain's CDR3 is CAKAGGEDTQYF. The CDR3 coding sequence is TGCGCCAAAGCGGGGGGAGAAGATACGCAGTATTTT.

As DNA, the CDR3 is TGTGCCAGCAGTGAAGCGACAGGGGGCTTTTCTTACGAGCAGTACTTC. Translated: CASSEATGGFSYEQYF. This rearrangement joins TRBV6-1 to TRBJ2-7; 10 bases are shared with TRBD1. There are 16 residues in the CDR3. V lost 0 bases to trimming and J lost 4 bases; unmatched junction nucleotides: 6. CDR1 MNHNS and CDR2 SASEGT come from the germline V gene.